The rows below give T cell receptor beta chains drawn from one sample of a study of T cells in localized non-small cell lung cancer. Libraries were prepared by immunoSEQ multiplex PCR; TCRdb keeps only in-frame clonotypes and omits some of them. This table holds 100,000 to 150,000 clones, 89% found once. The specimen was peripheral blood, collected before any cancer treatment. These receptors originate from an older female donor with stage I lung adenocarcinoma. The CDR3 runs from the conserved cysteine through the conserved F or W. The order of the fields is V gene, clone size, D gene, J gene, CDR3 protein, CDR3 DNA. The D gene is left open where the match is weak. Only some rows state a clone size, as once, few, many or a class for expanded clones.

>TRBV5-1|NA|NA|TRBJ2-1
CASLSGRQGNEQFF
TGCGCCAGCCTCAGCGGGAGACAGGGCAATGAGCAGTTCTTC
>TRBV4-1|NA|NA|TRBJ2-1
CASSQDYVSYNEQFF
TGCGCCAGCAGCCAAGACTACGTCTCCTACAATGAGCAGTTCTTC
>TRBV30|NA|TRBD1|TRBJ1-2
CAWRYRGGRGGYTF
TGTGCCTGGAGGTACAGGGGGGGAAGAGGAGGCTACACCTTC
>TRBV5-6|once|NA|TRBJ1-5
CASSRGLVSNQPQHF
TGTGCCAGCAGCCGGGGTTTGGTTAGCAATCAGCCCCAGCATTTT
>TRBV21-1|NA|NA|TRBJ2-5
CASSREGNSRGRVGYF
TGTGCCAGCAGCAGAGAGGGGAACTCCAGGGGCCGGGTTGGGTACTTC
>TRBV29-1|NA|TRBD1|TRBJ1-2
CSVEDREDYGYTF
TGCAGCGTGGAGGACAGGGAGGACTATGGCTACACCTTC
>TRBV9|NA|TRBD2|TRBJ2-3
CASSVSGLAGDTQYF
TGTGCCAGCAGCGTCTCGGGACTAGCGGGAGATACGCAGTATTTT
>TRBV7-2|NA|NA|TRBJ2-1
CASSTRSTGKNPNEQFF
TGTGCCAGCAGCACTCGAAGTACCGGGAAAAACCCCAATGAGCAGTTCTTC
>TRBV14|NA|NA|TRBJ2-7
CASSQAYDYEQYF
TGTGCCAGCAGTCAAGCGTACGACTACGAGCAGTACTTC
>TRBV11-2|NA|TRBD2|TRBJ2-1
CASTPNGLADNEQFF
TGTGCCAGCACCCCGAACGGACTAGCGGACAATGAGCAGTTCTTC
>TRBV5-6|once|TRBD2|TRBJ2-1
CASSIPTSGSMRAEQFF
TGTGCCAGCAGCATCCCTACTAGCGGGAGTATGAGAGCTGAGCAGTTCTTC
>TRBV10-2|NA|TRBD2|TRBJ2-1
CASSEYSGRAGSYNEQFF
TGCGCCAGCAGTGAATATAGCGGGAGGGCCGGCTCCTACAATGAGCAGTTCTTC
>TRBV4-2|NA|NA|TRBJ2-2
CASSQGLAGELFF
TGTGCCAGCAGCCAAGGACTAGCCGGGGAGCTGTTTTTT
>TRBV7-9|NA|TRBD1|TRBJ1-1
CASSLGLGTGGIRNTEAFF
TGTGCCAGCAGCTTAGGGCTCGGGACAGGGGGTATTAGGAACACTGAAGCTTTCTTT
>TRBV6-5|few|NA|TRBJ1-1
CASSATAMNTEAFF
TGTGCCAGCAGTGCAACAGCCATGAACACTGAAGCTTTCTTT
>TRBV7-9|NA|NA|TRBJ1-4
CASSRVGVFEKLFF
TGTGCCAGCAGCCGCGTCGGGGTGTTTGAAAAACTGTTTTTT
>TRBV25-1|NA|TRBD1|TRBJ1-3
CASSDDRAGNTIYF
TGTGCCAGCAGTGACGACAGGGCTGGAAACACCATATATTTT
>TRBV7-2|NA|NA|TRBJ2-3
CASSPRGRGGTDTQYF
TGTGCCAGCAGCCCCAGAGGTCGGGGAGGCACAGATACGCAGTATTTT
>TRBV6-1|NA|TRBD2|TRBJ2-1
CASRLAGGHNEQFF
TGTGCCAGCAGACTAGCGGGAGGGCACAATGAGCAGTTCTTC
>TRBV18|NA|TRBD1|TRBJ2-6
CASSPARDRVANVLTF
TGTGCCAGCTCACCAGCCAGGGACAGGGTAGCCAACGTCCTGACTTTC
>TRBV30|NA|NA|TRBJ2-2
CAWGTYNTGELFF
TGTGCCTGGGGGACTTACAACACCGGGGAGCTGTTTTTT
>TRBV28|NA|TRBD1|TRBJ2-7
CATQTGVLYEQYF
TGTGCCACCCAGACAGGGGTCCTCTACGAGCAGTACTTC
>TRBV9|once|NA|TRBJ2-7
CASSVGDVTREYF
TGTGCCAGCAGCGTAGGTGATGTGACACGGGAGTACTTC
>TRBV10-1|NA|NA|TRBJ2-1
CASTRQVGGEQFF
TGCGCCAGCACGCGACAGGTGGGAGGTGAGCAGTTCTTC
>TRBV29-1|NA|NA|TRBJ2-3
CSVYPRDLGKKDTQYF
TGCAGCGTTTACCCCCGGGACCTAGGCAAGAAAGATACGCAGTATTTT
>TRBV6-5|NA|NA|TRBJ2-1
CASSDVSEQFF
TGTGCCAGCAGTGATGTATCCGAGCAGTTCTTC
>TRBV5-8|NA|NA|TRBJ2-5
CASTSSGHPQETQYF
TGTGCCAGCACCTCCTCGGGACACCCCCAAGAGACCCAGTACTTC
>TRBV28|NA|TRBD1|TRBJ1-2
CASSPGTGGFGYTF
TGTGCCAGCAGTCCGGGGACAGGGGGCTTTGGCTACACCTTC
>TRBV5-4|NA|NA|TRBJ1-3
CASSLGGHQNTIYF
TGTGCCAGCAGCCTGGGGGGACACCAGAACACCATATATTTT
>TRBV27|few|NA|TRBJ2-7
CAIVGRVNEQYF
TGTGCCATCGTCGGGCGAGTGAACGAGCAGTACTTC
>TRBV2|NA|TRBD1|TRBJ1-4
CASSELRQGNEKLFF
TGTGCCAGCAGTGAACTTAGACAGGGGAATGAAAAACTGTTTTTT
>TRBV7-2|NA|TRBD1|TRBJ2-7
CASSSPDRGLYEQYF
TGTGCCAGCAGCTCCCCTGACAGGGGGTTGTACGAGCAGTACTTC
>TRBV7-2|NA|NA|TRBJ1-1
CASSLGRTFEAFF
TGTGCCAGCAGCTTAGGTCGGACATTCGAAGCTTTCTTT
>TRBV5-1|NA|NA|TRBJ2-3
CASSLAAPDTQYF
TGCGCCAGCAGTTTGGCGGCCCCCGATACGCAGTATTTT
>TRBV30|NA|NA|TRBJ2-1
CAWSWEDGYNEQFF
TGTGCCTGGAGTTGGGAGGACGGCTACAATGAGCAGTTCTTC
>TRBV2|NA|TRBD2|TRBJ2-7
CASSRLAGAGEQYF
TGTGCCAGCAGCCGACTAGCGGGAGCTGGCGAGCAGTACTTC
>TRBV4-1|NA|TRBD1|TRBJ2-7
CASTGTGINEQYF
TGCGCCAGCACCGGGACAGGGATAAACGAGCAGTACTTC
>TRBV5-1|NA|TRBD2|TRBJ2-1
CASSLRGEKREGPNEQFF
TGCGCCAGCAGCTTGAGGGGAGAAAAGCGGGAGGGTCCCAATGAGCAGTTCTTC
>TRBV5-1|NA|NA|TRBJ1-1
CASSLEGFMAEAFF
TGCGCCAGCAGCTTGGAGGGCTTCATGGCTGAAGCTTTCTTT
>TRBV5-1|NA|NA|TRBJ2-1
CASSLGSGPNEQFF
TGCGCCAGCAGCTTGGGGTCTGGCCCCAATGAGCAGTTCTTC
>TRBV10-3|NA|TRBD2|TRBJ2-3
CAISVGLAGSTDTQYF
TGTGCCATCAGTGTGGGACTAGCGGGGAGCACAGATACGCAGTATTTT
>TRBV5-1|NA|TRBD1|TRBJ2-1
CASSPPRQGGYNEQFF
TGCGCCAGCAGCCCCCCCCGACAGGGCGGCTACAATGAGCAGTTCTTC
>TRBV18|NA|NA|TRBJ2-7
CASSPPSGAREQYF
TGTGCCAGCTCACCACCCTCGGGCGCTCGCGAGCAGTACTTC
>TRBV2|NA|NA|TRBJ1-1
CASSPNQGPEAFF
TGTGCCAGCAGCCCAAACCAGGGGCCCGAAGCTTTCTTT
>TRBV7-2|NA|NA|TRBJ1-5
CASSLFSEGQPQHF
TGTGCCAGCAGCTTATTCTCTGAGGGTCAGCCCCAGCATTTT
>TRBV21-1|NA|NA|TRBJ1-3
CASSRDRGDSGNTIYF
TGTGCCAGCAGCCGGGACCGAGGGGACTCTGGAAACACCATATATTTT
>TRBV5-4|NA|TRBD1|TRBJ2-7
CASSLGGQGYEQYF
TGTGCCAGCAGCTTGGGGGGACAGGGCTACGAGCAGTACTTC
>TRBV5-8|NA|TRBD2|TRBJ2-2
CASRKPGLPNTGELFF
TGTGCCAGCAGGAAGCCGGGACTACCGAACACCGGGGAGCTGTTTTTT
>TRBV6-5|NA|TRBD1|TRBJ2-7
CASSRDSYEQYF
TGTGCCAGCAGCCGGGACAGCTACGAGCAGTACTTC
>TRBV9|NA|TRBD2|TRBJ2-3
CASSATGTSGIGTDTQYF
TGTGCCAGCAGCGCGACCGGGACTAGCGGGATAGGGACAGATACGCAGTATTTT
>TRBV19|NA|NA|TRBJ2-1
CASSTQGGAYNEQFF
TGTGCCAGTAGCACACAGGGTGGGGCCTACAATGAGCAGTTCTTC
>TRBV7-3|NA|NA|TRBJ2-3
CASSLQGRADTQYF
TGTGCCAGCAGCCTCCAGGGCAGGGCAGATACGCAGTATTTT
>TRBV6-5|NA|NA|TRBJ2-1
CASSYGRWGEQFF
TGTGCCAGCAGTTACGGGCGGTGGGGTGAGCAGTTCTTC
>TRBV7-8|NA|TRBD1|TRBJ1-1
CASSIQGRTEAFF
TGTGCCAGCAGCATACAGGGGAGGACTGAAGCTTTCTTT
>TRBV9|once|NA|TRBJ2-1
CASSVALGGTSYNEQFF
TGTGCCAGCAGCGTAGCCTTGGGAGGTACCTCCTACAATGAGCAGTTCTTC
>TRBV2|NA|TRBD2|TRBJ2-1
CASSEGTSGIRFF
TGTGCCAGCAGTGAAGGGACTAGCGGGATCCGGTTCTTC
>TRBV7-3|NA|TRBD2|TRBJ2-7
CASSLTLSRLAGDGEQYF
TGTGCCAGCAGCTTAACCCTTTCACGACTAGCGGGAGATGGGGAGCAGTACTTC
>TRBV28|NA|NA|TRBJ2-2
CASKTSNTGELFF
TGTGCCAGCAAGACATCGAACACCGGGGAGCTGTTTTTT
>TRBV19|NA|NA|TRBJ2-7
CASSILGGPYEQYF
TGTGCCAGTAGTATACTTGGGGGGCCCTACGAGCAGTACTTC